These 22 T cell receptor beta chains were sequenced from one sample in a study of siplizumab effects on memory and regulatory T cells. Produced via immunoSEQ multiplex PCR; TCRdb's table is partial and in-frame only. Of tens of thousands of clones listed, roughly 87% are singletons. Material for sequencing was naive CD8+ T cells sorted from blood. The receptors derive from a human donor in good health.

The chain has TRBV2 and TRBJ2-7, with D perhaps given as TRBD1 or TRBD2 (5 bases each). Deletions cut 3 bases from V and 4 bases from J, with 19 bases between. Germline lookup yields CDR1 SNHLY and CDR2 FYNNEI. The CDR3 sequence is 16 residues long. The DNA for the CDR3 is TGTGCCAGCAGTGACCTCTTTCTGGGGGATTTATACGAGCAGTACTTC. Translated, it gives CASSDLFLGDLYEQYF. Together with reference TRBV2 and TRBJ2-7, the CDR3 gives the full variable domain: EPEVTQTPSHQVTQMGQEVILRCVPISNHLYFYWYRQILGQKVEFLVSFYNNEISEKSEIFDDQFSVERPDGSNFTLKIRSTKLEDSAMYFCASSDLFLGDLYEQYFGPGTRLTVT.

The J gene is TRBJ2-1, the V gene TRBV27; D is undetermined. Germline CDR1 is MNHEY and CDR2 is SMNVEV (reference sequence). V was trimmed by 6 bases and J by 0 bases, leaving 12 bases between them. The CDR3 extends over 15 amino acids. CDR3 coding DNA: TGTGCCAGCAGGGTGGGCAGCTACTCCTACAATGAGCAGTTCTTC. Translated, it gives CASRVGSYSYNEQFF.

The sample holds one count of this clone. The CDR3, as DNA: TGTGCCAGCAGTTCCCTAGCGGGAGGGCCCTACGAGCAGTACTTC. As protein: CASSSLAGGPYEQYF. J is TRBJ2-7 and V is TRBV7-2, with 12 bases identical to TRBD2. In germline, CDR1 is SGHTA, CDR2 FQGNSA. After removal of 6 bases from V and 2 bases from J, the junction contained 5 bases not matched to a gene. CDR3 length: 15 residues. Full variable domain (rest looked up from reference TRBV7-2 and TRBJ2-7): GAGVSQSPSNKVTEKGKDVELRCDPISGHTALYWYRQSLGQGLEFLIYFQGNSAPDKSGLPSDRFSAERTGGSVSTLTIQRTQQEDSAVYLCASSSLAGGPYEQYFGPGTRLTVT.

The gene calls are TRBV19 and TRBJ2-7, with 7 bases fitting TRBD2. J lost 8 bases, V lost 3 bases, and 7 bases had no gene match. Germline assignment: CDR1 LNHDA and CDR2 SQIVND (reference sequence). The CDR3 loop spans 13 amino acids. The DNA of the CDR3 is TGTGCCAGTAGTATGGCTAGCGGATACAAGCAGTACTTC. Its translation: CASSMASGYKQYF.

The chain couples TRBV27 to TRBJ2-2; no clear D gene. Trimming shortened V by 3 bases and J by 3 bases, and 8 bases separated the two germline ends. CDR3 length equals 14 residues. Germline-derived CDR1 and CDR2 are MNHEY and SMNVEV (reference sequence). CDR3 sequence: CASSFIVDTGELFF. For the CDR3, the DNA is TGTGCCAGCAGTTTTATCGTGGACACCGGGGAGCTGTTTTTT.

The rearrangement links TRBV6-4 to TRBJ2-7, with D unresolved. This CDR3 contains 14 residues. Trimming left V 1 base short and J 1 base short, with 8 bases between. In germline, CDR1 is MRHNA, CDR2 SNTAGT. The CDR3 spells CASSDYHGSYEQYF. The CDR3 bases are TGTGCCAGCAGTGACTATCACGGGTCCTACGAGCAGTACTTC.

The V gene is TRBV5-1, the J gene TRBJ2-7; 13 nucleotides line up with TRBD2. The V gene end was trimmed by 4 bases and the J gene end by 5 bases; junction bases not matched to a gene: 9. Germline CDR1 is SGHRS and CDR2 is YFSETQ. This CDR3 region has 16 residues. The DNA of the CDR3 is TGCGCCAGCAGCGCACTAGCGGGAGGGCCGGGACACGAGCAGTACTTC. Translation: CASSALAGGPGHEQYF.

The chain employs TRBV20-1 and TRBJ1-1; no definite D call. The CDR3 has 11 residues. With 7 bases removed from V and 1 base from J, the gap between germline ends came to 7 bases. Germline V gene sequence: CDR1 DFQATT, CDR2 SNEGSKA (reference sequence). The CDR3 region is CSVSENTEAFF. CDR3 bases: TGCAGTGTCTCCGAGAACACTGAAGCTTTCTTT.

This rearrangement joins TRBV19 to TRBJ2-7; tentative D call: TRBD1 (6 bases). Germline assignment: CDR1 LNHDA and CDR2 SQIVND (reference sequence). The germline V and J ends were trimmed by 5 bases and 3 bases, with 11 bases remaining between them. This CDR3 has 13 amino acids. The CDR3 bases are TGTGCCAGTAGTGACACAGGGCTCTACGAGCAGTACTTC. This translates into CASSDTGLYEQYF.

The V gene is TRBV6-1, the J gene TRBJ1-1; 8 bases align to TRBD1. V shed 2 bases and J 1 base; nucleotides not matched to a gene: 3. CDR3 length: 15 residues. Germline-derived CDR1 and CDR2 are MNHNS and SASEGT. In DNA form, the CDR3 reads TGTGCCAGCAGTGAACACAGGGGGTCGAACACTGAAGCTTTCTTT. It yields the protein CASSEHRGSNTEAFF.

The V call is TRBV2, the J call TRBJ2-1; tentatively, D is TRBD2 (5 bases). Trimming stripped 8 bases from V and 15 bases from J, with 29 bases between. Per germline, CDR1 SNHLY and CDR2 FYNNEI. The CDR3 has 15 amino acids. CDR3 DNA: TGTGCCAGCCTGGACTTTCATCCATATTCTAGCTTACCGTTCTTC. It yields the protein CASLDFHPYSSLPFF.

V usage is TRBV6-5 and J usage is TRBJ1-3; D remains unclear. This CDR3 is built from 16 residues. Trimming removed 2 bases at V and 2 bases at J, with 13 bases between. The germline gives CDR1 MNHEY, CDR2 SVGAGI. The CDR3 region has the DNA TGTGCCAGCAGTTACAGCGGGATGAGGACTGGAAACACCATATATTTT. Translating gives CASSYSGMRTGNTIYF.

The chain carries TRBV19 and TRBJ1-1; no clear D gene. V gave up 3 bases and J gave up 2 bases, with 7 bases separating them. The CDR3 runs to 13 residues. The V gene's germline CDR1 is LNHDA and CDR2 SQIVND (reference sequence). The DNA for the CDR3 is TGTGCCAGTAGTATGTATGGTAACACTGAAGCTTTCTTT. Translating it yields CASSMYGNTEAFF.

The chain employs TRBV25-1 and TRBJ2-5; either TRBD1 or TRBD2 may fit D (5 bases each). This CDR3 is 14 amino acids long. Trimming cost V 7 bases and J 5 bases, with 17 bases left between them. The germline V gene encodes CDR1 MGHDK and CDR2 SYGVNS. In DNA, the CDR3 is TGTGCCAGCACCGACGGGACCACCGTCGAGACCCAGTACTTC. This gives the protein CASTDGTTVETQYF.

This rearrangement joins TRBV4-1 to TRBJ2-3; no reliable D call. This CDR3 comprises 12 residues. The germline V gene encodes CDR1 MGHRA and CDR2 YSYEKL. V lost 2 bases and J lost 3, with 3 bases in between. In DNA, the CDR3 is TGCGCCAGCAGCCAATATACAGATACGCAGTATTTT. This codes for CASSQYTDTQYF.

The chain links TRBV5-4 to TRBJ1-1, with D maybe TRBD1 (6 bases). The CDR3 sequence is 11 residues long. The V end was cut by 5 bases, the J end by 5 bases, with 7 bases between. Per germline, CDR1 SGHNT and CDR2 YYREEE (reference sequence). The CDR3 region has the DNA TGTGCCAGCAGGCAGGGGACTGAAGCTTTCTTT. Translation gives CASRQGTEAFF.

V usage is TRBV9 and J usage is TRBJ2-1; unclear D gene. Trimming took off 0 bases at V and 3 bases at J, with 13 bases between the two ends. Germline CDR1 SGDLS, CDR2 YYNGEE. The CDR3 consists of 16 residues. The CDR3: CASSVASLPVYNEQFF. In DNA form, the CDR3 reads TGTGCCAGCAGCGTAGCATCTCTCCCCGTCTACAATGAGCAGTTCTTC.

This chain uses TRBV27 with TRBJ1-2, with 7 bases fitting TRBD1. This CDR3 has 13 residues. Trimming took 6 bases from V and 7 from J; bases not matched to a gene: 8. In germline, CDR1 is MNHEY, CDR2 SMNVEV (reference sequence). CDR3 sequence: CASSPRDRSGYTF. Here the CDR3 DNA reads TGTGCCAGCAGCCCAAGGGACAGATCTGGCTACACCTTC.

The V gene is TRBV5-5, the J gene TRBJ1-2; D gene ambiguous. The length of the CDR3 is 11 residues. Germline assignment: CDR1 SGHKS and CDR2 YYEKEE (reference sequence). V shed 6 bases and J shed 4 bases, with 7 bases lying between them. The CDR3 region has the DNA TGTGCCAGCAACGAGGGCTATGGCTACACCTTC. Translated: CASNEGYGYTF.

The chain employs TRBV19 and TRBJ2-1; D unclear. CDR1 and CDR2 from the germline V gene are LNHDA and SQIVND (reference sequence). The V end lost 5 bases, the J end lost 7 bases, and 12 bases lay between the germline ends. The CDR3 is made up of 13 amino acids. The CDR3 loop is CASSFKGTNEQFF. In DNA form, the CDR3 reads TGTGCCAGTAGTTTTAAGGGAACGAATGAGCAGTTCTTC.

This chain uses TRBV2 with TRBJ1-5, with no clear D. Germline CDR1 is SNHLY and CDR2 is FYNNEI. The CDR3 length is 14 residues. V was clipped by 3 bases and J by 0 bases, with 6 bases between them. The CDR3 here is CASSELDSNQPQHF. As DNA, the CDR3 is TGTGCCAGCAGTGAGTTGGATAGCAATCAGCCCCAGCATTTT.

The chain combines TRBV19 with TRBJ1-2, with D perhaps TRBD1 (5 bases). Germline CDR1 is LNHDA and CDR2 is SQIVND (reference sequence). Trimming took off 2 bases at V and 6 bases at J, with 10 bases between the two ends. This CDR3 is built from 13 residues. CDR3: CASSITRDDGYTF. As DNA, the CDR3 is TGTGCCAGTAGTATAACCCGGGACGATGGCTACACCTTC.